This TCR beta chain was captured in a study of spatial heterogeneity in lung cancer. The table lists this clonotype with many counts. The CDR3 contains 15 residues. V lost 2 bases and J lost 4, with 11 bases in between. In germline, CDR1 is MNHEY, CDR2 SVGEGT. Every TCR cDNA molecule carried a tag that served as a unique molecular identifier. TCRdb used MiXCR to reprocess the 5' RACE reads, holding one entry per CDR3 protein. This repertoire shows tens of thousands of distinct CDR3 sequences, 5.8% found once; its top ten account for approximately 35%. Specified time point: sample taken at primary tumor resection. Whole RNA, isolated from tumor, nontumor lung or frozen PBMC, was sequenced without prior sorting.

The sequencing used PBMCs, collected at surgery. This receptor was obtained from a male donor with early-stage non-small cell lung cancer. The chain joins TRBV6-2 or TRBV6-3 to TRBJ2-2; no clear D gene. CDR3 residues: CASSYGLAGTGELFF. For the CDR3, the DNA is TGTGCCAGCAGTTACGGGTTAGCAGGCACCGGGGAGCTGTTTTTT.